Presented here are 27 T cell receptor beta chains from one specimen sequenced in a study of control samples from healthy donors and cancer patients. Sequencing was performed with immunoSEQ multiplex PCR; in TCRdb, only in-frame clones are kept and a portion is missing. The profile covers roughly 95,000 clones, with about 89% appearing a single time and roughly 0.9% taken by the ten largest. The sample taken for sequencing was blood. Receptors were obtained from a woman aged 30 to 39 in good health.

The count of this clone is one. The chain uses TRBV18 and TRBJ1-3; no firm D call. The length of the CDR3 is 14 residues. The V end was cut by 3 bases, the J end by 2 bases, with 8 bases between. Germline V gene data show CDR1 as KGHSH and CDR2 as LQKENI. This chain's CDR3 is CASSPRGTGNTIYF. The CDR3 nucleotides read TGTGCCAGCTCACCCCGGGGAACTGGAAACACCATATATTTT. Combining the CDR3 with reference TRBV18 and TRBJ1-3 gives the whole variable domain NAGVMQNPRHLVRRRGQEARLRCSPMKGHSHVYWYRQLPEEGLKFMVYLQKENIIDESGMPKERFSAEFPKEGPSILRIQQVVRGDSAAYFCASSPRGTGNTIYFGEGSWLTVV.

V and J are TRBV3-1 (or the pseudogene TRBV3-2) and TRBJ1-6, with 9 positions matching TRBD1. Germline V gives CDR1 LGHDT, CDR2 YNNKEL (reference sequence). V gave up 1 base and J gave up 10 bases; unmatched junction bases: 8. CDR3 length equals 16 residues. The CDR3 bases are TGTGCCAGCAGCCAAGTGATTACAGGGGGCCGATCACCCCTCCACTTT. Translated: CASSQVITGGRSPLHF.

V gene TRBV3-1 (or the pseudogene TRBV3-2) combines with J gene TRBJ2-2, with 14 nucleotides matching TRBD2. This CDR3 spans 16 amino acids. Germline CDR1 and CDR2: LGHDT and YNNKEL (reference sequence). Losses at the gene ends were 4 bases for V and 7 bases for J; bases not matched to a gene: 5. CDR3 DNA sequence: TGTGCCAGCAGCCTGGGACTAGCGGGAGTGGACGGGGAGCTGTTTTTT. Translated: CASSLGLAGVDGELFF.

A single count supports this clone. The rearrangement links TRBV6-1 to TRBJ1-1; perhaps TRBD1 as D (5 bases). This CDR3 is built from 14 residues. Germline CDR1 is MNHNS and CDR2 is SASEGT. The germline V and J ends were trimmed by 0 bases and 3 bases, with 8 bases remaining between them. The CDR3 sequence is CASSEAGQHTEAFF. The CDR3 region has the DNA TGTGCCAGCAGTGAAGCGGGGCAGCACACTGAAGCTTTCTTT.

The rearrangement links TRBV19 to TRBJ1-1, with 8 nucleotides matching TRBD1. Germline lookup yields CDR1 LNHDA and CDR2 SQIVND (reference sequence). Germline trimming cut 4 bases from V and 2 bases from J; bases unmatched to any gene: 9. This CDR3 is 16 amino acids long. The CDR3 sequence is CASSRSDRGVNTEAFF. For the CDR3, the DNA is TGTGCCAGTAGTAGAAGCGACAGGGGCGTTAACACTGAAGCTTTCTTT.

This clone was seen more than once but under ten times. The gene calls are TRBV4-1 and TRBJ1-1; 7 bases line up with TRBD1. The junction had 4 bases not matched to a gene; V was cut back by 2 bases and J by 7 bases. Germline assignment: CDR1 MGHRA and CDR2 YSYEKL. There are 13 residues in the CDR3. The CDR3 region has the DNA TGCGCCAGCAGCCAACCCCGACAGGGTGAAGCTTTCTTT. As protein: CASSQPRQGEAFF.

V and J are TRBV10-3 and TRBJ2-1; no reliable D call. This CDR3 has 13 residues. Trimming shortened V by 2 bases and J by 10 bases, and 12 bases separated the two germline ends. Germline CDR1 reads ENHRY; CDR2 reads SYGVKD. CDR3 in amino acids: CAISEAARTEQFF. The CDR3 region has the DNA TGTGCCATCAGTGAGGCGGCCCGAACGGAGCAGTTCTTC.

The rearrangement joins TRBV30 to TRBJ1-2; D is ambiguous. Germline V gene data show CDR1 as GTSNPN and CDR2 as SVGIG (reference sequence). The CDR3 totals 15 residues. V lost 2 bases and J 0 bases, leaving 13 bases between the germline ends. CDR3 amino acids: CAWSRGLLANYGYTF. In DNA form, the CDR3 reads TGTGCCTGGAGTAGAGGGCTCCTAGCTAACTATGGCTACACCTTC.

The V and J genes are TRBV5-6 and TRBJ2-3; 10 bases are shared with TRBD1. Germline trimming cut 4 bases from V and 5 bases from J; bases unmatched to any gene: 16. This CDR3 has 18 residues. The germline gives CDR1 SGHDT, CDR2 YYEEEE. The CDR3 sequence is CASSDRDRGLMRGDTQYF. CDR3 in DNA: TGTGCCAGCAGCGACCGGGACAGGGGTTTAATGCGGGGAGATACGCAGTATTTT.

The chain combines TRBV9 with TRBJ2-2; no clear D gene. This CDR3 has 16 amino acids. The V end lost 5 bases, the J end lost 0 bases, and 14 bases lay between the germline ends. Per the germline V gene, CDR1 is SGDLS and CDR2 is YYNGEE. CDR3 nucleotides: TGTGCCAGCAGTCTTCATGTAGGCTCGAACACCGGGGAGCTGTTTTTT. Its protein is CASSLHVGSNTGELFF.

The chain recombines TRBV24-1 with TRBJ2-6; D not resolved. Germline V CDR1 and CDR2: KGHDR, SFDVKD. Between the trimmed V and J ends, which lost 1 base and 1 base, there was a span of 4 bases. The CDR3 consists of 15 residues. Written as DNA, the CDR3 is TGTGCCACCAGTGATTTAGGGTCTGGGGCCAACGTCCTGACTTTC. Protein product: CATSDLGSGANVLTF.

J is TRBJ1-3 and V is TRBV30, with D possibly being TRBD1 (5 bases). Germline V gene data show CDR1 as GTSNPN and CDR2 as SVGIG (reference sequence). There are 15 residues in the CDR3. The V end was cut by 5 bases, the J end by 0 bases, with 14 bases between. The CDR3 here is CAWGSGLGSGNTIYF. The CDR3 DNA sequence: TGTGCCTGGGGATCGGGACTGGGCTCTGGAAACACCATATATTTT.

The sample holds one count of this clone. For the CDR3, the DNA is TGTGCCAGTAGTCCCCCTACAGGGATCACCGGGGAGCTGTTTTTT. Amino acid sequence: CASSPPTGITGELFF. The chain carries TRBV19 and TRBJ2-2; D might be TRBD1 (6 bases). CDR3 length: 15 amino acids. The ends were cut back, 5 bases at V and 4 bases at J, with 14 bases in the middle. Germline assignment: CDR1 LNHDA and CDR2 SQIVND (reference sequence).

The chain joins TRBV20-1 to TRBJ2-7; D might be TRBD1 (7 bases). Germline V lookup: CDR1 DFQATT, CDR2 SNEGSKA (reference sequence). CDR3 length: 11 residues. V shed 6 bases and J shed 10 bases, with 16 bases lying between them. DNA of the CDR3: TGCAGTGCGGGCAGGGGGGCCGTCCAGTACTTC. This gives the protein CSAGRGAVQYF.

The CDR3: CASSPASEVIGEKLFF. CDR3 in DNA: TGCGCCAGCAGCCCCGCATCGGAGGTAATAGGTGAAAAACTGTTTTTT. V is TRBV5-1 and J is TRBJ1-4; D not resolved. The CDR3 loop spans 16 amino acids. Per germline, CDR1 SGHRS and CDR2 YFSETQ. Trimming stripped 4 bases from V and 7 bases from J, with 20 bases between.

The CDR3 spells CASSVAGGLNNEQFF. CDR3 DNA: TGTGCCAGCAGCGTCGCGGGAGGGCTAAACAATGAGCAGTTCTTC. This chain connects TRBV5-4 to TRBJ2-1; 9 bases are shared with TRBD2. Germline CDR1 reads SGHNT; CDR2 reads YYREEE (reference sequence). The CDR3 is 15 residues long. V trimming: 4 bases; J trimming: 5 bases; junction bases outside the gene matches: 7.

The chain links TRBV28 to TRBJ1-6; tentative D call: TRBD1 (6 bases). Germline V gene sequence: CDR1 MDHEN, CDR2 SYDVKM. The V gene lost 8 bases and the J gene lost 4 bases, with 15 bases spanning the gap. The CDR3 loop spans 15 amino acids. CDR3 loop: CASRTGGAYNSPLHF. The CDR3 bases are TGTGCCAGCCGGACCGGGGGCGCATATAATTCACCCCTCCACTTT. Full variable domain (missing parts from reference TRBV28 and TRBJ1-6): DVKVTQSSRYLVKRTGEKVFLECVQDMDHENMFWYRQDPGLGLRLIYFSYDVKMKEKGDIPEGYSVSREKKERFSLILESASTNQTSMYLCASRTGGAYNSPLHFGNGTRLTVT.

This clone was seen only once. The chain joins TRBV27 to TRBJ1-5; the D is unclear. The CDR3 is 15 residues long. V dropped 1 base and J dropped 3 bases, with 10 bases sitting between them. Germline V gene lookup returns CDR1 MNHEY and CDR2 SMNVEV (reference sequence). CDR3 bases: TGTGCCAGCAGTTTATTCGGCCAGGACAATCAGCCCCAGCATTTT. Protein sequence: CASSLFGQDNQPQHF.

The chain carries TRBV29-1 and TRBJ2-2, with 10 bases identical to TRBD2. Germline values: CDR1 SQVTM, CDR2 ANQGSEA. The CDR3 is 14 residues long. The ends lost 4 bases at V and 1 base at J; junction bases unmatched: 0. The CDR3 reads CSVGTSGNTGELFF. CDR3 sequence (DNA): TGCAGCGTTGGGACTAGCGGGAACACCGGGGAGCTGTTTTTT.

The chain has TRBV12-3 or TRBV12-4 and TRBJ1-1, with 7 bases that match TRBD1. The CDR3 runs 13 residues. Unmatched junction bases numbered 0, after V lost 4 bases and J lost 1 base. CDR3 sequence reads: CASSYRGNTEAFF. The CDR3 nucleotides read TGTGCCAGCAGTTACAGGGGGAACACTGAAGCTTTCTTT.

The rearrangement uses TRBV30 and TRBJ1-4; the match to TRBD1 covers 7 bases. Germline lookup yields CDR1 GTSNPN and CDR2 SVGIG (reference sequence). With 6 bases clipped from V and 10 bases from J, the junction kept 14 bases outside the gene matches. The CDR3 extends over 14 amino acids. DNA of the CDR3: TGTGCCTGCCAGGGACAGCGAATGATTGGAAAACTGTTTTTT. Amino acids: CACQGQRMIGKLFF.

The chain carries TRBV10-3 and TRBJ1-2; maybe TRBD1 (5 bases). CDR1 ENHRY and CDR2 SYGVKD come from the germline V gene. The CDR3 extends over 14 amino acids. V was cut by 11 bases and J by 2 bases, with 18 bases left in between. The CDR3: CAAMETEGNYGYTF. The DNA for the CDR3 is TGTGCCGCCATGGAGACGGAGGGGAACTATGGCTACACCTTC.

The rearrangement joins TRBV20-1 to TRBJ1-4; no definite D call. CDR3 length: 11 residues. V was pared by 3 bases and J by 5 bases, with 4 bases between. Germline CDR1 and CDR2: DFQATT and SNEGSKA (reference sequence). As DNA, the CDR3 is TGCAGTGCTAGCAGGAATGAAAAACTGTTTTTT. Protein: CSASRNEKLFF.

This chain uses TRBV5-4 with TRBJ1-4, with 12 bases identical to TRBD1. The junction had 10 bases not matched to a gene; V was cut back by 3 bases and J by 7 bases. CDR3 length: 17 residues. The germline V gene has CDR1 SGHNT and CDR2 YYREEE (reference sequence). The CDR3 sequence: CASSSFPGQGAFEKLFF. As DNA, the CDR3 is TGTGCCAGCAGCTCCTTCCCGGGACAGGGGGCATTTGAAAAACTGTTTTTT.

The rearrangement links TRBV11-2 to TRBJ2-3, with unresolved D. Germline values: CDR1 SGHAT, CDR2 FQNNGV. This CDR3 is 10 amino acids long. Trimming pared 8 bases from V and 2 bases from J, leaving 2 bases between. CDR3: CASATDTQYF. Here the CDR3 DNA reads TGTGCCAGCGCCACAGATACGCAGTATTTT.

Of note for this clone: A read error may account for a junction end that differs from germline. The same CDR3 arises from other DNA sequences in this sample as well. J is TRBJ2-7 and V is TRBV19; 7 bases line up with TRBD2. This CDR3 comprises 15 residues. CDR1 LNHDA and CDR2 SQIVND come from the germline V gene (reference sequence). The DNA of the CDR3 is TGTGCTAGTAGTCCCGAGAGCGGGGCTTCCTACGAGCAGTACTTC. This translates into CASSPESGASYEQYF. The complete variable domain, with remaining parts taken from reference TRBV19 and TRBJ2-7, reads DGGITQSPKYLFRKEGQNVTLSCEQNLNHDAMYWYRQDPGQGLRLIYYSQIVNDFQKGDIAEGYSVSREKKESFPLTVTSAQKNPTAFYLCASSPESGASYEQYFGPGTRLTVT.

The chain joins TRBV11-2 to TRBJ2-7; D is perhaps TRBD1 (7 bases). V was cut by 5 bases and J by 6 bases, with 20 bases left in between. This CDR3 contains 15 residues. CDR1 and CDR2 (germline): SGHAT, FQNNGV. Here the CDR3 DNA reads TGTGCCAGCAGCAAGGTCAGGGGGGCCTTAAGCGAGCAGTACTTC. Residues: CASSKVRGALSEQYF.